This T cell receptor beta chain comes out of a study of blood T cell repertoires in COVID-19. Across the whole study: There were acute and convalescent COVID-19 samples, and they came from the United States, Italy and Spain.

TCRdb keeps only in-frame clones here, not all; method: immunoSEQ multiplex PCR. This table has about 110,000 clones, about 90% appearing once. The CDR3 sequence is 15 residues long. Germline loops: CDR1 GTSNPN, CDR2 SVGIG (reference sequence). V was shortened by 2 bases and J by 4 bases, with 15 bases between the two germline ends. The sequenced sample was peripheral blood. This receptor was obtained from a human donor in a cohort sampled during active COVID-19. The rearrangement uses TRBV30 and TRBJ1-5; a possible D gene is TRBD1 (6 bases). CDR3 bases: TGTGCCTGGAGTCAGCGAAGGGGGGGGAATCAGCCCCAGCATTTT. This translates into CAWSQRRGGNQPQHF.